Only one count was recorded for the clone carrying this T cell receptor (beta chain). Antigen unknown. The data stem from a study of cytomegalovirus exposure and HLA in healthy donors. Turning to the study itself: Earlier, 117 million unique TCR beta sequences were recovered from about 170 million T cells by an analysis. Study results and limitations: Clonal expansion was found to be greater in HLA-associated TCR beta chains than in equally common others in a later analysis.

The PCR ran on 60 Vbeta and 13 Jbeta primers. As processed by the authors: Roughly 80 million unique TCR beta chains, approximately 11 million of them shared, were counted by a later analysis. Assay: immunoSEQ multiplex PCR; the TCRdb copy retains only in-frame clones and omits some. Clone size and the V and J calls come from that table; the DNA yielded D and trimming. This sample has about 150,000 clones, with around 70% found just once. Input material: PBMCs. The TCR comes from a man under 40 in good health and CMV-seronegative.

The CDR3 is CASSATGTGKCEQYF. CDR3 bases: TGTGCCAGCAGCGCAACCGGGACAGGGAAATGCGAGCAGTACTTC. This chain uses TRBV6-5 with TRBJ2-7; 9 bases are a match to TRBD1. Germline V lookup: CDR1 MNHEY, CDR2 SVGAGI. V shed 6 bases, J shed 6 bases, and the junction held 12 bases outside the gene matches. This CDR3 has 15 residues.